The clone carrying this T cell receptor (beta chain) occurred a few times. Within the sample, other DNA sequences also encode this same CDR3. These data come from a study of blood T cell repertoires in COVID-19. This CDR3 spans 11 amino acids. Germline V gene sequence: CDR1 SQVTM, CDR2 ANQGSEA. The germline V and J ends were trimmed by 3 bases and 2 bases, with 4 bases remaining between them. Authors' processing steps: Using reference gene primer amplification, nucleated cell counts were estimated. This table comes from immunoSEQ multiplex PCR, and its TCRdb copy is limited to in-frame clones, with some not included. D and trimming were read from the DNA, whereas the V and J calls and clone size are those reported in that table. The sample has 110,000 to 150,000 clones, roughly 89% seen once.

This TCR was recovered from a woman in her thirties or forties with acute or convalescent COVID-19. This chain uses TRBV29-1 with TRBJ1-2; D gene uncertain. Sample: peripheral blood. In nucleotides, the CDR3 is TGCAGCGTTGAGCTAAACTATGGCTACACCTTC. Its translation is CSVELNYGYTF.